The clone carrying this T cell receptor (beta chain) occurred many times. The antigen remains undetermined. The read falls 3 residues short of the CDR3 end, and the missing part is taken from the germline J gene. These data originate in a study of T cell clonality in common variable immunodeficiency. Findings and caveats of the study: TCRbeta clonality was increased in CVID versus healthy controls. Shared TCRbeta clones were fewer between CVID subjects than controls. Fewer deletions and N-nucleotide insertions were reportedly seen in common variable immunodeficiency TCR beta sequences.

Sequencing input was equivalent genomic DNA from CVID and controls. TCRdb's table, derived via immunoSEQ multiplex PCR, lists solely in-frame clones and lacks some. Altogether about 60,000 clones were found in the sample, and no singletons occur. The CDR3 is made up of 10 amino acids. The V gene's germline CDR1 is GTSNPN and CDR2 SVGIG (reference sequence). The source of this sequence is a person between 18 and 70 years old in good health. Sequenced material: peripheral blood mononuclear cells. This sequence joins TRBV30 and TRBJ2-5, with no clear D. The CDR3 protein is CVLGWETQYF. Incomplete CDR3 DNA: TGTGTGTTAGGGTGGGAGACC. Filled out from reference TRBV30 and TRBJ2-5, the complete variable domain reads SQTIHQWPATLVQPVGSPLSLECTVEGTSNPNLYWYRQAAGRGLQLLFYSVGIGQISSEVPQNLSASRPQDRQFILSSKKLLLSDSGFYLCVLGWETQYFGPGTRLLVL.